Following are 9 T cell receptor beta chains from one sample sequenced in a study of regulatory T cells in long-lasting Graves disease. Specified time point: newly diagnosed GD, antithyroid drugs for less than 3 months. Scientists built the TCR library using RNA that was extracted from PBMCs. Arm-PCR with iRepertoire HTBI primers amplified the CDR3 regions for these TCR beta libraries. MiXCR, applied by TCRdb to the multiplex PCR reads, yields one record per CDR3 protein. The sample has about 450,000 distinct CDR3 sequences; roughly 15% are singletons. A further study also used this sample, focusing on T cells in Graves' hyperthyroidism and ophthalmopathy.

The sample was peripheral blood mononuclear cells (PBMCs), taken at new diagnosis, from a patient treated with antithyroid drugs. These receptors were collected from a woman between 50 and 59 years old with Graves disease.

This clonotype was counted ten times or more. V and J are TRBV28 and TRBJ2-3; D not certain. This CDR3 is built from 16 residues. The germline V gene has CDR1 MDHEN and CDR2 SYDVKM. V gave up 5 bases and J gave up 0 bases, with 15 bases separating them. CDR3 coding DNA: TGTGCCAGCAGTCCTTACGACGCAATTAGCACAGATACGCAGTATTTT. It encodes CASSPYDAISTDTQYF.

The CDR3 region is CASSQWDRGGIQYF. The CDR3 coding sequence is TGTGCCAGCAGCCAATGGGACAGGGGAGGCATTCAGTACTTC. The chain uses TRBV14 and TRBJ2-4; 10 bases agree with TRBD1. The V and J ends lost 2 bases and 9 bases, in that order; junction bases with no gene match: 4. The CDR3 covers 14 residues. CDR1 and CDR2 from the germline V gene are SGHDN and FVKESK.

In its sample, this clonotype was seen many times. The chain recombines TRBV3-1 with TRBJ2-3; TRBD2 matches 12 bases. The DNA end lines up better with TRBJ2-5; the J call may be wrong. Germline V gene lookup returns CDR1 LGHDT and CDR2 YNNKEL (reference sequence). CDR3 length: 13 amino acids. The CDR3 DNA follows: TGTGCCAGCAGCCAGACTAGCGGGGGTACCCAGTACTTC. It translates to CASSQTSGGTQYF.

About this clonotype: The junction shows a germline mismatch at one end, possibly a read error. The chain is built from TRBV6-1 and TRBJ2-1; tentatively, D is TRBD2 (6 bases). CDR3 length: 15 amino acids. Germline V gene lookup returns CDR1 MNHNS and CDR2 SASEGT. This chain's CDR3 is CASSTWRGPGSEQLF. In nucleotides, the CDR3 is TGTGCCAGCAGCACGTGGCGGGGTCCCGGGAGTGAGCAGCTCTTC.

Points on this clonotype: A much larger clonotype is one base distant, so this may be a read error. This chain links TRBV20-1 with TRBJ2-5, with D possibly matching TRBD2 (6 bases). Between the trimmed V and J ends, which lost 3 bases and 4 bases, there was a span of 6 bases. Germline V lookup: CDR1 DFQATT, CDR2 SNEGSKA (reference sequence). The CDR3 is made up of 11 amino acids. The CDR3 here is CSASGGETQYF. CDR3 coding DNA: TGCAGTGCTAGCGGGGGAGAGACCCAGTACTTC.

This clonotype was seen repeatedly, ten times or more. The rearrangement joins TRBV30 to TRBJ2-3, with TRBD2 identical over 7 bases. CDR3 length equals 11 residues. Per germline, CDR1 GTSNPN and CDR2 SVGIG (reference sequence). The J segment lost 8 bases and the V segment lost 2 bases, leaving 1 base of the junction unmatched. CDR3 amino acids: CAWSRGSTQYF. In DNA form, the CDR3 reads TGTGCCTGGAGTCGCGGGAGTACGCAGTATTTT.

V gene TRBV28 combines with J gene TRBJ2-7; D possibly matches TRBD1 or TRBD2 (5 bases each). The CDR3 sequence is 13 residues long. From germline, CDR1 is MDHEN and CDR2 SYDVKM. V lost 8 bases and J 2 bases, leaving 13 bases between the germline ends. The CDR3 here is CASGSDRTYEQYF. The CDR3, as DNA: TGTGCCAGCGGTAGCGACAGAACCTACGAGCAGTACTTC. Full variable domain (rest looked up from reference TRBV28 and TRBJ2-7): DVKVTQSSRYLVKRTGEKVFLECVQDMDHENMFWYRQDPGLGLRLIYFSYDVKMKEKGDIPEGYSVSREKKERFSLILESASTNQTSMYLCASGSDRTYEQYFGPGTRLTVT.

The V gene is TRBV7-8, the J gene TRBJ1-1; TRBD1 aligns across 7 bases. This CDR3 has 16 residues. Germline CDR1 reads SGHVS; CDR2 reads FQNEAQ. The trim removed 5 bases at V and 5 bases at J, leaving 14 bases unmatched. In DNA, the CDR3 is TGTGCCAGCAGCCCTCCAGGGGGGAGGGTTCGAACTGAAGCTTTCTTT. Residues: CASSPPGGRVRTEAFF.

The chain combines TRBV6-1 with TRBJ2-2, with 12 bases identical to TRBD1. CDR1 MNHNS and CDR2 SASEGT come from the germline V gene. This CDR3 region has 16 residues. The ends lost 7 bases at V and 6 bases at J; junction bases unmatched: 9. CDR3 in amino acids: CASKLRDRGLAGELFF. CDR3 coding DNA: TGTGCCAGCAAACTTCGGGACAGGGGGCTCGCCGGGGAGCTGTTTTTT.